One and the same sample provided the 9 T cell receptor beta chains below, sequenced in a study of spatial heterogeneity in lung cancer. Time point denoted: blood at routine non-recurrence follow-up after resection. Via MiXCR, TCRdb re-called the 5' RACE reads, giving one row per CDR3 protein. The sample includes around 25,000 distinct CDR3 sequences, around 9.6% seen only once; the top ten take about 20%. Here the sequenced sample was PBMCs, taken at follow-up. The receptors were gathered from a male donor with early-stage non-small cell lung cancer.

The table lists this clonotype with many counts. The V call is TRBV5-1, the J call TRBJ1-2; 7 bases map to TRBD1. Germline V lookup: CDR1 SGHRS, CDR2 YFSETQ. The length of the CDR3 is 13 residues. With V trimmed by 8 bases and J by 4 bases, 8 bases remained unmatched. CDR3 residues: CASTGDNLYGYTF. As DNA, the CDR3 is TGCGCCAGTACAGGGGATAACCTCTATGGCTACACCTTC. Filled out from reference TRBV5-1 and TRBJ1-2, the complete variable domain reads KAGVTQTPRYLIKTRGQQVTLSCSPISGHRSVSWYQQTPGQGLQFLFEYFSETQRNKGNFPGRFSGRQFSNSRSEMNVSTLELGDSALYLCASTGDNLYGYTFGSGTRLTVV.

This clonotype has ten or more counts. CDR3 residues: CASSQDRWAGDNEQFF. CDR3 nucleotide sequence: TGCGCCAGCAGCCAAGATCGCTGGGCAGGGGACAATGAGCAGTTCTTC. This chain links TRBV4-3 with TRBJ2-1; D is perhaps TRBD1 (6 bases). The V end lost 0 bases, the J end lost 5 bases, and 14 bases lay between the germline ends. The CDR3 runs 16 residues. Germline-derived CDR1 and CDR2 are LGHNA and YSLEER.

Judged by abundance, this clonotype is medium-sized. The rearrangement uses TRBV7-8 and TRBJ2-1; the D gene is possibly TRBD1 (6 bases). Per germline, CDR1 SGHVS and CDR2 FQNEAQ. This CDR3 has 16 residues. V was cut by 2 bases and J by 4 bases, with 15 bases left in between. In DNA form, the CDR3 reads TGTGCCAGCAGCTTACAGGTGGGACAAGGTTACAATGAGCAGTTCTTC. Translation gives CASSLQVGQGYNEQFF.

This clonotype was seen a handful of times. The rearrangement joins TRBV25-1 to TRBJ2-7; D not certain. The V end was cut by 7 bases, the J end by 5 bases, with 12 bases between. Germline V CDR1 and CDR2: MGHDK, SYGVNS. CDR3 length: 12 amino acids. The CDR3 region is CASKFDRDEQYF. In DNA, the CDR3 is TGTGCCAGCAAATTCGACCGGGACGAGCAGTACTTC.

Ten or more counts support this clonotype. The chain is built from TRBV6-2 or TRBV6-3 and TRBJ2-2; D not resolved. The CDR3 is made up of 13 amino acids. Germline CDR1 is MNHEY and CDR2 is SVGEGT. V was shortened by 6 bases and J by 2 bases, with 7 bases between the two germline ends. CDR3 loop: CASSSRNTGELFF. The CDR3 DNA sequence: TGTGCCAGCAGCTCCCGTAACACCGGGGAGCTGTTTTTT.

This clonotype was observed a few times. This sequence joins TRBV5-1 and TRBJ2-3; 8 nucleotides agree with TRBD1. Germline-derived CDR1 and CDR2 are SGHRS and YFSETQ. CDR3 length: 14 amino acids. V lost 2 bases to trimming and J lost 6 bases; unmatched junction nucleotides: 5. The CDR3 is CASSLLTGVDTQYF. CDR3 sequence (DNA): TGCGCCAGCAGCTTACTGACAGGGGTGGATACGCAGTATTTT.

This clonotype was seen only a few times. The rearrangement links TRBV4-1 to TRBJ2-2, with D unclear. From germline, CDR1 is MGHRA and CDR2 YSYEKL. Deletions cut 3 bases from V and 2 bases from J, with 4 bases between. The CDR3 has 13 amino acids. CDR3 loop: CASSQGNTGELFF. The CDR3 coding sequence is TGCGCCAGCAGCCAGGGTAACACCGGGGAGCTGTTTTTT.

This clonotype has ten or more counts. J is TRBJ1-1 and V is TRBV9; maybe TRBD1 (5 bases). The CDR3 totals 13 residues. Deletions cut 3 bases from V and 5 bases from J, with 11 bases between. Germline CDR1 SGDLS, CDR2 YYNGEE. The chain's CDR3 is CASSAQGATEAFF. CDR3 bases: TGTGCCAGCAGCGCGCAAGGGGCGACTGAAGCTTTCTTT. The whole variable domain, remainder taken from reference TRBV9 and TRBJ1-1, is DSGVTQTPKHLITATGQRVTLRCSPRSGDLSVYWYQQSLDQGLQFLIQYYNGEERAKGNILERFSAQQFPDLHSELNLSSLELGDSALYFCASSAQGATEAFFGQGTRLTVV.

CDR3 residues: CASSLAPRTSDETQYF. The CDR3 DNA reads as TGTGCCAGCAGCTTAGCGCCGAGGACTAGCGATGAGACCCAGTACTTC. The chain has TRBV7-6 and TRBJ2-5, with 9 bases lining up with TRBD2. The ends lost 0 bases at V and 5 bases at J; junction bases unmatched: 7. There are 16 residues in the CDR3. Germline loops: CDR1 SGHVS, CDR2 FNYEAQ.